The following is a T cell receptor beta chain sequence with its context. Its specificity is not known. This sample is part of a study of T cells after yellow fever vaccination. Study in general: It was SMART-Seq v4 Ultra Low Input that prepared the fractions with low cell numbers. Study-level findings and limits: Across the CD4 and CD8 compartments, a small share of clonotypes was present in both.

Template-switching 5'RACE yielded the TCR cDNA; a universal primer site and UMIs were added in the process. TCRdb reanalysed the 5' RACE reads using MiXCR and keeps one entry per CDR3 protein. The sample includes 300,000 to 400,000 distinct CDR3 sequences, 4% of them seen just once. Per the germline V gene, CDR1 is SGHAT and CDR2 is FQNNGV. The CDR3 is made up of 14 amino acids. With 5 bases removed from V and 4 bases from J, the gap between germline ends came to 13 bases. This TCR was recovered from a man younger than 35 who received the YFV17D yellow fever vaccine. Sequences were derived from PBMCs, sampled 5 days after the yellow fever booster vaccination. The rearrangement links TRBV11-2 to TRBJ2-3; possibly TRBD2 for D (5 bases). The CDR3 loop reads CASSRPGSADTQYF. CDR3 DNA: TGTGCCAGCAGCCGGCCGGGATCCGCAGATACGCAGTATTTT.